Each of the 25 T cell receptor beta chains below was sequenced from the same sample in a study of CD8 T cells in ankylosing spondylitis. TCRdb re-derived calls from the 5' RACE reads in MiXCR, one entry per CDR3 protein. Here the sample spans around 770,000 distinct CDR3 sequences, 15% to 20% being singletons. Their recognized antigens are unknown. General study results and limits: About 8 highly homologous variants made up a TCR beta motif, and this motif appeared characteristic of ankylosing spondylitis blood.

Source material: blood, either unsorted or a sorted T cell fraction (not recorded which). These receptors were taken from a male donor with ankylosing spondylitis.

The chain is built from TRBV7-2 and TRBJ2-3; tentatively, D is TRBD2 (5 bases). Germline assignment: CDR1 SGHTA and CDR2 FQGNSA. This CDR3 region has 15 residues. The V gene lost 3 bases and the J gene lost 2 bases, with 12 bases spanning the gap. CDR3 sequence reads: CASSFDGLITDTQYF. The CDR3 DNA sequence: TGTGCCAGCAGCTTTGACGGACTTATCACAGATACGCAGTATTTT.

This chain uses TRBV5-6 with TRBJ2-3; the D is unclear. CDR1 is SGHDT, CDR2 YYEEEE, per germline. The CDR3 has 16 amino acids. The V end was cut by 1 base, the J end by 0 bases, with 12 bases between. The CDR3 nucleotides are TGTGCCAGCAGCTTGAGCGCACGGTCTAGCACAGATACGCAGTATTTT. It translates to CASSLSARSSTDTQYF.

In this sample, this clonotype turned up a few times. CDR3 loop: CSVPTGHDEKLFF. DNA for the CDR3: TGCAGCGTTCCGACAGGGCATGATGAAAAACTGTTTTTT. The chain links TRBV29-1 to TRBJ1-4; 7 bases line up with TRBD1. J was trimmed by 6 bases and V by 5 bases; bases with no gene match: 6. Germline assignment: CDR1 SQVTM and CDR2 ANQGSEA. There are 13 residues in the CDR3.

This chain joins TRBV6-1 and TRBJ2-1, with D possibly being TRBD2 (6 bases). With 6 bases removed from V and 0 bases from J, the gap between germline ends came to 18 bases. Germline V gene sequence: CDR1 MNHNS, CDR2 SASEGT. This CDR3 spans 17 amino acids. CDR3 protein: CASRTLASDISYNEQFF. CDR3 nucleotide sequence: TGTGCCAGCAGGACCCTAGCGTCCGATATCTCCTACAATGAGCAGTTCTTC.

The gene calls are TRBV7-2 and TRBJ1-2; D might be TRBD1 (5 bases). Trimming stripped 3 bases from V and 8 bases from J, with 19 bases between. Germline values: CDR1 SGHTA, CDR2 FQGNSA. The CDR3 covers 15 residues. CDR3 protein: CASSLIGRVEGGYTF. For the CDR3, the DNA is TGTGCCAGCAGCTTGATTGGCAGGGTCGAAGGCGGCTACACCTTC.

This clonotype was counted only a few times. The rearrangement links TRBV27 to TRBJ2-2; D gene unclear. The ends were cut back, 0 bases at V and 2 bases at J, with 7 bases in the middle. This CDR3 is built from 15 residues. Per the germline V gene, CDR1 is MNHEY and CDR2 is SMNVEV (reference sequence). The DNA for the CDR3 is TGTGCCAGCAGTTTATCTAACTACAACACCGGGGAGCTGTTTTTT. Its translation is CASSLSNYNTGELFF.

This clonotype showed up just a few times. The V call is TRBV7-9, the J call TRBJ2-7, with D perhaps TRBD1 (6 bases). Trimming stripped 5 bases from V and 9 bases from J, with 14 bases between. There are 12 residues in the CDR3. From germline, CDR1 is SEHNR and CDR2 FQNEAQ (reference sequence). CDR3 amino acids: CASSTRTVAQYF. The CDR3 DNA sequence: TGTGCCAGCAGCACCAGGACAGTGGCGCAGTACTTC.

V gene TRBV6-6 combines with J gene TRBJ2-1; D gene ambiguous. Germline CDR1 MNHNY, CDR2 SVGAGI (reference sequence). V lost 1 base, J lost 7 bases, and 5 bases lay in between. The CDR3 covers 12 residues. CDR3 coding DNA: TGTGCCAGCAGTTACTTTGGAAATGAGCAGTTCTTC. Its translation: CASSYFGNEQFF.

The V call is TRBV19, the J call TRBJ2-7, with D perhaps given as TRBD1 or TRBD2 (5 bases each). CDR1 and CDR2 (germline): LNHDA, SQIVND (reference sequence). V lost 5 bases to trimming and J lost 0 bases, with 11 bases between them. The CDR3 is 14 amino acids. CDR3 bases: TGTGCCAGTAGTCGGGACCTCTACTCCTACGAGCAGTACTTC. This translates into CASSRDLYSYEQYF.

This sequence joins TRBV29-1 and TRBJ1-3, with 9 nucleotides matching TRBD1. The V and J ends lost 4 bases and 0 bases, in that order; junction bases with no gene match: 4. The germline V gene has CDR1 SQVTM and CDR2 ANQGSEA. This CDR3 is built from 15 residues. The CDR3 spells CSVGGTGTSGNTIYF. DNA of the CDR3: TGCAGCGTTGGGGGGACAGGGACCTCTGGAAACACCATATATTTT.

This clonotype was seen only a few times. This chain joins TRBV5-6 and TRBJ1-5; D possibly corresponds to TRBD1 (5 bases). Per germline, CDR1 SGHDT and CDR2 YYEEEE. This CDR3 is 17 amino acids long. The V and J ends lost 2 bases and 0 bases respectively, with 15 bases between them. The CDR3 nucleotides read TGTGCCAGCAGCTTAAGAGGGGCGCCATATAGCAATCAGCCCCAGCATTTT. Protein sequence: CASSLRGAPYSNQPQHF.

V usage is TRBV9 and J usage is TRBJ2-7; possibly TRBD2 for D (6 bases). Germline assignment: CDR1 SGDLS and CDR2 YYNGEE. V was cut by 4 bases and J by 1 base, with 15 bases left in between. The CDR3 length is 15 residues. The CDR3 reads CASSRAPGRSYEQYF. Here the CDR3 DNA reads TGTGCCAGCAGCAGGGCCCCTGGGAGGTCCTACGAGCAGTACTTC.

The DNA of the CDR3 is TGTGCCAGCAGCTTGGTCGGACATCCTTATAGCAATCAGCCCCAGCATTTT. It encodes CASSLVGHPYSNQPQHF. The chain employs TRBV5-5 and TRBJ1-5; tentatively, D is TRBD1 (5 bases). This CDR3 has 17 residues. V was trimmed by 0 bases and J by 0 bases, leaving 13 bases between them. Per the germline V gene, CDR1 is SGHKS and CDR2 is YYEKEE (reference sequence).

There are many counts of this clonotype. The chain joins TRBV12-3 or TRBV12-4 to TRBJ2-1; D might be TRBD1 (6 bases). V was trimmed by 1 base and J by 3 bases, leaving 10 bases between them. CDR3 size: 15 residues. CDR3 residues: CASSLGGQSYNEQFF. The CDR3 DNA reads TGTGCCAGCAGTTTAGGCGGACAGAGCTACAATGAGCAGTTCTTC.

This rearrangement joins TRBV27 to TRBJ2-3; D might be TRBD2 (5 bases). V was pared by 6 bases and J by 0 bases, with 13 bases between. The CDR3 loop spans 15 amino acids. CDR1 MNHEY and CDR2 SMNVEV come from the germline V gene (reference sequence). Written as DNA, the CDR3 is TGTGCCAGCAGCGGGATTGCCACTAGCACAGATACGCAGTATTTT. Its translation: CASSGIATSTDTQYF.

This chain uses TRBV19 with TRBJ2-7, with 9 bases that match TRBD1. This CDR3 has 15 residues. CDR1 LNHDA and CDR2 SQIVND come from the germline V gene (reference sequence). The junction had 4 bases not matched to a gene; V was cut back by 3 bases and J by 1 base. CDR3 region: CASSIGTGLSYEQYF. CDR3 sequence (DNA): TGTGCCAGTAGTATCGGGACAGGGTTATCCTACGAGCAGTACTTC.

With regard to this clonotype: The junction and the germline gene differ at one end; a read error may be behind it. The V call is TRBV20-1, the J call TRBJ2-7; possible D gene TRBD2, 6 bases. Germline CDR1 reads DFQATT; CDR2 reads SNEGSKA (reference sequence). This CDR3 contains 14 residues. The CDR3 DNA is TGCAGTGCTAGAGATTTTGCGGGGCCCTACGAGCGGTACTTC. Protein: CSARDFAGPYERYF.

The table lists this clonotype with a few counts. The chain joins TRBV4-3 to TRBJ2-3; 9 bases agree with TRBD2. There are 17 residues in the CDR3. Looked up from germline, CDR1 is LGHNA and CDR2 is YSLEER. J gave up 5 bases and V 0 bases, and 9 bases lay outside the gene matches. The CDR3 DNA follows: TGCGCCAGCAGCCAAGATCTTCCTAGCGGGATGGTAGATACGCAGTATTTT. It specifies CASSQDLPSGMVDTQYF.

This chain connects TRBV4-1 to TRBJ1-1; D remains unclear. Germline V lookup: CDR1 MGHRA, CDR2 YSYEKL. V shed 3 bases and J shed 5 bases, with 13 bases lying between them. The CDR3 has 14 residues. CDR3 bases: TGCGCCAGCAGCCACGGACTAAGAAGGACTGAAGCTTTCTTT. It specifies CASSHGLRRTEAFF.

The J gene is TRBJ2-7, the V gene TRBV18, with D unresolved. Germline values: CDR1 KGHSH, CDR2 LQKENI. This CDR3 is built from 13 residues. V was shortened by 0 bases and J by 5 bases, with 8 bases between the two germline ends. The CDR3 loop reads CASSPPVVHEQYF. For the CDR3, the DNA is TGTGCCAGCTCACCACCGGTAGTGCACGAGCAGTACTTC.

This chain links TRBV20-1 with TRBJ2-1, with 11 bases aligning to TRBD2. The CDR3 is 15 amino acids. V shed 6 bases, J shed 9 bases, and the junction held 13 bases outside the gene matches. The germline CDR1 and CDR2 sequences are DFQATT and SNEGSKA (reference sequence). In DNA form, the CDR3 reads TGCAGTGCCCCGGAGACTAGCGGGGTTGGTGTTGAGCAGTTCTTC. Translating it yields CSAPETSGVGVEQFF.

This clonotype came up a few times. The J gene is TRBJ1-5, the V gene TRBV4-1; D unclear. CDR3 length: 16 amino acids. V shed 0 bases and J shed 0 bases, with 9 bases lying between them. The germline V gene encodes CDR1 MGHRA and CDR2 YSYEKL. CDR3 coding DNA: TGCGCCAGCAGCCAAGACTTGGGGTATAGCAATCAGCCCCAGCATTTT. It yields the protein CASSQDLGYSNQPQHF.

The chain links TRBV20-1 to TRBJ2-7; 7 bases are a match to TRBD2. This CDR3 has 13 amino acids. The V and J ends lost 4 bases and 5 bases, in that order; junction bases with no gene match: 8. Looked up from germline, CDR1 is DFQATT and CDR2 is SNEGSKA (reference sequence). CDR3 loop: CSATGLVGNEQYF. The CDR3 region has the DNA TGCAGTGCTACTGGACTAGTGGGCAACGAGCAGTACTTC.

The chain uses TRBV6-5 and TRBJ1-2, with 8 bases matching TRBD1. Trimming cost V 0 bases and J 4 bases; bases outside gene matches: 7. Germline V gene data show CDR1 as MNHEY and CDR2 as SVGAGI. The CDR3 sequence is 16 residues long. The CDR3 bases are TGTGCCAGCAGTTACTCTCCCGACAGGGGTTTCTATGGCTACACCTTC. Translation gives CASSYSPDRGFYGYTF.

The gene calls are TRBV10-3 and TRBJ1-6; D remains unclear. Germline V gene sequence: CDR1 ENHRY, CDR2 SYGVKD. The V end was cut by 8 bases, the J end by 9 bases, with 14 bases between. CDR3 length equals 13 residues. CDR3 region: CAIGWTELSPLHF. DNA for the CDR3: TGTGCCATCGGATGGACGGAACTTTCACCCCTCCACTTT.